Each of the 17 T cell receptor beta chains below was sequenced from the same sample in a study of shared clonotypes between healthy human individuals. The protocol was immunoSEQ multiplex PCR, while the TCRdb copy is restricted to in-frame clones and leaves out a portion. The sample yields hundreds of thousands of clones, roughly 95% seen once. The sample was naive CD4+ T cells sorted from blood. As for subset: CD45RA+ positively selected. Source of these receptors: a woman in her 30s in good health.

The J gene is TRBJ2-7, the V gene TRBV7-9; 8 nucleotides align to TRBD1. The CDR3 spans 13 residues. Germline CDR1 is SEHNR and CDR2 is FQNEAQ (reference sequence). V trimming: 2 bases; J trimming: 6 bases; junction bases outside the gene matches: 3. Here the CDR3 DNA reads TGTGCCAGCAGCTTACAGGGGGCGGGCGAGCAGTACTTC. Residues: CASSLQGAGEQYF.

V and J are TRBV7-9 and TRBJ2-7; D uncertain. Germline V gives CDR1 SEHNR, CDR2 FQNEAQ (reference sequence). Trimming removed 1 base at V and 6 bases at J, with 19 bases between. The CDR3 consists of 16 residues. The CDR3 protein is CASSLVSWDKGGEQYF. DNA of the CDR3: TGTGCCAGCAGCTTAGTGTCGTGGGATAAGGGTGGCGAGCAGTACTTC.

This clone was observed once. This chain uses TRBV4-1 with TRBJ2-5, with unresolved D. The CDR3 consists of 14 residues. Germline V gene lookup returns CDR1 MGHRA and CDR2 YSYEKL. Deletions cut 4 bases from V and 5 bases from J, with 14 bases between. Here the CDR3 reads CASSLTQSPETQYF. The CDR3 nucleotides are TGCGCCAGCAGCCTCACGCAGTCGCCGGAGACCCAGTACTTC.

The J gene is TRBJ2-7, the V gene TRBV7-9; the match to TRBD2 covers 10 bases. The J segment lost 5 bases and the V segment lost 2 bases, leaving 9 bases of the junction unmatched. CDR3 length: 16 amino acids. Germline assignment: CDR1 SEHNR and CDR2 FQNEAQ (reference sequence). This chain's CDR3 is CASSLPWTSGAHEQYF. Here the CDR3 DNA reads TGTGCCAGCAGCTTACCCTGGACTAGCGGCGCCCACGAGCAGTACTTC.

The chain uses TRBV7-8 and TRBJ2-3; possibly TRBD2 for D (5 bases). There are 16 residues in the CDR3. CDR1 is SGHVS, CDR2 FQNEAQ, per germline. V lost 6 bases and J 2 bases, leaving 18 bases between the germline ends. CDR3 in amino acids: CASRHSGSSPTDTQYF. The CDR3 bases are TGTGCCAGCAGACACTCGGGGTCTAGCCCCACAGATACGCAGTATTTT.

This chain links TRBV20-1 with TRBJ2-7; D call uncertain. Germline assignment: CDR1 DFQATT and CDR2 SNEGSKA (reference sequence). The length of the CDR3 is 11 residues. Trimming removed 4 bases at V and 9 bases at J, with 13 bases between. The CDR3 sequence: CSAMEPGGQYF. In DNA form, the CDR3 reads TGCAGTGCTATGGAGCCAGGCGGGCAGTACTTC.

This chain uses TRBV5-1 with TRBJ2-3, with D unclear. Germline-derived CDR1 and CDR2 are SGHRS and YFSETQ. The CDR3 sequence is 14 residues long. Trimming removed 4 bases at V and 6 bases at J, with 15 bases between. The CDR3 DNA reads as TGCGCCAGCAGCCAAGGGTTGCTCCCGGATACGCAGTATTTT. Its translation: CASSQGLLPDTQYF.

J is TRBJ1-1 and V is TRBV5-1; D uncertain. The CDR3 loop spans 15 amino acids. V was clipped by 2 bases and J by 0 bases, with 11 bases between them. Germline V gene data show CDR1 as SGHRS and CDR2 as YFSETQ. CDR3 amino acids: CASSLAGPVNTEAFF. Here the CDR3 DNA reads TGCGCCAGCAGCTTAGCCGGGCCGGTGAACACTGAAGCTTTCTTT.

The rearrangement joins TRBV9 to TRBJ2-5; unclear D gene. The CDR3 totals 13 residues. Trimming cost V 1 base and J 3 bases, with 7 bases left between them. The germline CDR1 and CDR2 sequences are SGDLS and YYNGEE. As DNA, the CDR3 is TGTGCCAGCAGCGTATATTCGGAAGAGACCCAGTACTTC. It translates to CASSVYSEETQYF.

The chain recombines TRBV10-3 with TRBJ2-5; TRBD1 aligns across 7 bases. The J call may be incorrect, as the DNA end agrees better with TRBJ2-7. Germline loops: CDR1 ENHRY, CDR2 SYGVKD. The CDR3 is 15 residues long. CDR3 DNA sequence: TGTGCCATCAGTGAGTCTACAGGGGCATCCTACGAGCAGTACTTC. Amino acids: CAISESTGASYEQYF.

Written as DNA, the CDR3 is TGTGCCAGTAGTATAGAGACAGGGTTGCTTCGTAATGAGCAGTTCTTC. Protein: CASSIETGLLRNEQFF. The rearrangement joins TRBV19 to TRBJ2-1; TRBD1 aligns across 7 bases. The CDR3 is 16 amino acids. V was clipped by 0 bases and J by 7 bases; unmatched bases: 9. Germline V gene sequence: CDR1 LNHDA, CDR2 SQIVND (reference sequence).

V usage is TRBV10-3 and J usage is TRBJ1-2; the D gene is possibly TRBD1 (6 bases). Trimming shortened V by 0 bases and J by 0 bases, and 17 bases separated the two germline ends. The germline V gene has CDR1 ENHRY and CDR2 SYGVKD. The CDR3 is 18 residues long. Here the CDR3 reads CAISESFPGQNTNYGYTF. The CDR3 nucleotides read TGTGCCATCAGTGAGTCGTTTCCGGGACAAAATACTAACTATGGCTACACCTTC.

CDR3 nucleotide sequence: TGTGCCAGCAGCTTTCAGATCCAAGAGACCCAGTACTTC. This encodes CASSFQIQETQYF. The chain is built from TRBV5-5 and TRBJ2-5; no reliable D call. The CDR3 totals 13 residues. Trimming took 2 bases from V and 1 from J, leaving 6 bases between them. Germline V gene data show CDR1 as SGHKS and CDR2 as YYEKEE (reference sequence). Full variable domain (outside the CDR3, taken from reference TRBV5-5 and TRBJ2-5): DAGVTQSPTHLIKTRGQQVTLRCSPISGHKSVSWYQQVLGQGPQFIFQYYEKEERGRGNFPDRFSARQFPNYSSELNVNALLLGDSALYLCASSFQIQETQYFGPGTRLLVL.

This rearrangement joins TRBV5-1 to TRBJ2-5; 7 bases line up with TRBD1. V gave up 2 bases and J gave up 4 bases; unmatched junction bases: 5. Germline V lookup: CDR1 SGHRS, CDR2 YFSETQ. There are 14 residues in the CDR3. CDR3 bases: TGCGCCAGCAGCTTAGGGACAGCCCGAGAGACCCAGTACTTC. Encoded protein: CASSLGTARETQYF.

The chain links TRBV6-1 to TRBJ2-7; TRBD2 matches 7 bases. This CDR3 comprises 13 residues. V lost 8 bases and J lost 4; bases outside the gene matches: 8. Germline CDR1 MNHNS, CDR2 SASEGT. CDR3: CASWPSGPYEQYF. In DNA form, the CDR3 reads TGTGCCAGCTGGCCTAGCGGTCCTTACGAGCAGTACTTC.

DNA of the CDR3: TGTGCCTGGAGCGGGACTAGCGGGGCGAGCTCCTACAATGAGCAGTTCTTC. It codes for CAWSGTSGASSYNEQFF. The rearrangement joins TRBV30 to TRBJ2-1; 13 nucleotides align to TRBD2. The V and J ends lost 3 bases and 0 bases, in that order; junction bases with no gene match: 5. The CDR3 sequence is 17 residues long. Per germline, CDR1 GTSNPN and CDR2 SVGIG (reference sequence).

This sequence joins TRBV6-7 and TRBJ1-2; no definite D call. TRBV6-7 is an ORF; its function is uncertain. Trimming pared 8 bases from V and 1 base from J, leaving 26 bases between. This CDR3 is 18 amino acids long. The CDR3 DNA follows: TGTGCCAGCGCTAAGGGTGCGAACCACGCTTTTTTTAACTATGGCTACACCTTC. Its protein product is CASAKGANHAFFNYGYTF.